This T cell receptor beta chain emerged from a study of T cell responses to AZD1222 COVID-19 vaccine. Study-level points and caveats: Across the whole spike, CD4 TCRs peaked at regions 160-218 and 743-854. Reports say nearly half of spike-specific TCRs go after unmutated variant regions. An increase in Spike-specific TCR breadth and depth was observed after two AZD1222 doses. Possibly, clonal diversity was underestimated; donors were largely white British and included more females.

A word on this clone: Its antigen remains unidentified.

Germline CDR1 is SGHRS and CDR2 is YFSETQ. Trimming cost V 0 bases and J 3 bases, with 9 bases left between them. This CDR3 spans 15 amino acids. Assay: immunoSEQ multiplex PCR; the TCRdb copy retains only in-frame clones and omits some. Of around 120,000 clones listed, 88% were seen once; the top ten hold about 10%. The specimen was peripheral blood, collected on day 0 of AZD1222 vaccination. The chain couples TRBV5-1 to TRBJ2-2, with D perhaps TRBD1 (6 bases). This TCR came from an adult in good health. The CDR3 loop is CASSLGQVHTGELFF. The CDR3, as DNA: TGCGCCAGCAGCTTGGGACAGGTTCACACCGGGGAGCTGTTTTTT.